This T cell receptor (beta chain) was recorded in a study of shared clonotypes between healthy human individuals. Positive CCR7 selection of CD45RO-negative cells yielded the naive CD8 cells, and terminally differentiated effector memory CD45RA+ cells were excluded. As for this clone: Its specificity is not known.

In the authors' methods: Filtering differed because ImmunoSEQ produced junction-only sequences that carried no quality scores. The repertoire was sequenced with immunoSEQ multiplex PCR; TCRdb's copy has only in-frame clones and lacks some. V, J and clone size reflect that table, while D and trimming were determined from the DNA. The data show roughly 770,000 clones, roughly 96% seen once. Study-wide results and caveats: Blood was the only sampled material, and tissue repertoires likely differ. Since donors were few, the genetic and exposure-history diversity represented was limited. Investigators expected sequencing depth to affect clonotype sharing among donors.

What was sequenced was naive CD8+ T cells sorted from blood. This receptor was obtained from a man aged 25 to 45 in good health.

This CDR3 reads CASSVEWVSGELGEQYF. DNA for the CDR3: TGTGCCAGCAGCGTAGAGTGGGTCTCGGGGGAGCTGGGCGAGCAGTACTTC. The V gene is TRBV9, the J gene TRBJ2-7; the D gene is possibly TRBD2 (6 bases). CDR3 length equals 17 residues. In germline, CDR1 is SGDLS, CDR2 YYNGEE. V was trimmed by 0 bases and J by 6 bases, leaving 22 bases between them.